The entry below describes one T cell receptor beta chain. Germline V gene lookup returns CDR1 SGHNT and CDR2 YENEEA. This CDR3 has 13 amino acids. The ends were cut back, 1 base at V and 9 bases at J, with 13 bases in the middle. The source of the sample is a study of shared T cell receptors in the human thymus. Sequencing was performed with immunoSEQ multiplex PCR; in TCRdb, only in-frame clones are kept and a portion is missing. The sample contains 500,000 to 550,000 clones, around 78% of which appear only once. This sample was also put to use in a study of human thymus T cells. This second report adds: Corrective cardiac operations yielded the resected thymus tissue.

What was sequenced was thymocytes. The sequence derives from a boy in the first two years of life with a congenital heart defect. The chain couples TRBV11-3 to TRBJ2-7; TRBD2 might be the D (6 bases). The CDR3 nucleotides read TGTGCCAGCAGCTTAGGCAACCGGGACTTGCAGTACTTC. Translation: CASSLGNRDLQYF.